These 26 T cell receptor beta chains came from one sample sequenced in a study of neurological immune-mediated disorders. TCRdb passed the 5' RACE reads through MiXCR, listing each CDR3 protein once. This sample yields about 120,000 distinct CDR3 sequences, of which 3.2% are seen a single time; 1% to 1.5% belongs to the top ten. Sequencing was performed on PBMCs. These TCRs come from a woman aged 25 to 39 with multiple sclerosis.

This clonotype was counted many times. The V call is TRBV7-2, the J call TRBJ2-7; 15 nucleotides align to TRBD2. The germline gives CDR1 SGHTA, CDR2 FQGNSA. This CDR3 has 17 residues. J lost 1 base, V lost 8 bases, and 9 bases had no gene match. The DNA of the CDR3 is TGTGCCAGCGGGCAGCGAGGGACTAGCGGGGGGTCCTACGAGCAGTACTTC. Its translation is CASGQRGTSGGSYEQYF.

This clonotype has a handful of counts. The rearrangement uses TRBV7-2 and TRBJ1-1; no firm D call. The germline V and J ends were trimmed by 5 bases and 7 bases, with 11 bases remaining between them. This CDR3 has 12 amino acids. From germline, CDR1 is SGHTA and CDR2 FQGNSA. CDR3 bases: TGTGCCAGCAGCCCAGGAGGCCTTGAAGCTTTCTTT. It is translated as CASSPGGLEAFF.

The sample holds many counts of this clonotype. The CDR3 spells CASSLEGVLGQGRIYEQYF. The CDR3 DNA reads as TGCGCCAGCAGCTTGGAAGGCGTTCTGGGTCAGGGGCGGATCTACGAGCAGTACTTC. The V call is TRBV5-1, the J call TRBJ2-7; a weak D match, TRBD1 (6 bases). The CDR3 consists of 19 residues. Germline V gene sequence: CDR1 SGHRS, CDR2 YFSETQ. V lost 0 bases and J lost 3, with 25 bases in between.

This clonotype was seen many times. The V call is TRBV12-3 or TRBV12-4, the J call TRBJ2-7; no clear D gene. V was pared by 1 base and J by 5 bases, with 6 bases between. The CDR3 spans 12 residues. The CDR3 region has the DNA TGTGCCAGCAGTTTAGGTGTCCACGAGCAGTACTTC. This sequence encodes CASSLGVHEQYF.

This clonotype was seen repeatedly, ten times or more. Written as DNA, the CDR3 is TGTGCCAGCAGGTCAGGGGGCAACTATGGCTACACCTTC. The encoded protein is CASRSGGNYGYTF. V is TRBV6-5 and J is TRBJ1-2; 8 nucleotides agree with TRBD1. Germline assignment: CDR1 MNHEY and CDR2 SVGAGI. With V trimmed by 6 bases and J by 2 bases, 2 bases remained unmatched. The length of the CDR3 is 13 residues.

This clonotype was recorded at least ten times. CDR3 region: CASSWDNFSNQPQHF. For the CDR3, the DNA is TGTGCCAGCAGCTGGGACAATTTTAGCAATCAGCCCCAGCATTTT. The rearrangement uses TRBV7-2 and TRBJ1-5; a weak D match, TRBD1 (6 bases). The germline V and J ends were trimmed by 4 bases and 0 bases, with 10 bases remaining between them. Germline values: CDR1 SGHTA, CDR2 FQGNSA. The CDR3 length is 15 residues.

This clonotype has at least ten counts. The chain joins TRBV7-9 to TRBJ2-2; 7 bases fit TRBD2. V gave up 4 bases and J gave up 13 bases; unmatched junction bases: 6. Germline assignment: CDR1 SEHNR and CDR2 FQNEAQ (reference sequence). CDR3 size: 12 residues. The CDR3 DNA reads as TGTGCCAGCAGCTCTGGACTAGTCGGGCTGTTTTTT. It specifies CASSSGLVGLFF.

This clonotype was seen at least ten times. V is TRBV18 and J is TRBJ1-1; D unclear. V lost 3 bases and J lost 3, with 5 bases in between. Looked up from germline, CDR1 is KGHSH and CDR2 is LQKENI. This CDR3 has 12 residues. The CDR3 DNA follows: TGTGCCAGCTCACCTCGGGACACTGAAGCTTTCTTT. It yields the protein CASSPRDTEAFF.

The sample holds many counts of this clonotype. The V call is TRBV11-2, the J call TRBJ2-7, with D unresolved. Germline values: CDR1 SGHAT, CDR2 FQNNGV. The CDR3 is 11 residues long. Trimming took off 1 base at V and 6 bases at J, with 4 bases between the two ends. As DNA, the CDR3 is TGTGCCAGCAGCTTAGTGCGCGAGCAGTACTTC. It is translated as CASSLVREQYF.

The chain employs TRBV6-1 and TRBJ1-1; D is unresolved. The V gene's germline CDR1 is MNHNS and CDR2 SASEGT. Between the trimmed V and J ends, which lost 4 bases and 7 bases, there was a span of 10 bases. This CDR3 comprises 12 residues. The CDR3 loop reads CASSGTAYEAFF. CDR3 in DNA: TGTGCCAGCAGTGGGACGGCCTATGAAGCTTTCTTT.

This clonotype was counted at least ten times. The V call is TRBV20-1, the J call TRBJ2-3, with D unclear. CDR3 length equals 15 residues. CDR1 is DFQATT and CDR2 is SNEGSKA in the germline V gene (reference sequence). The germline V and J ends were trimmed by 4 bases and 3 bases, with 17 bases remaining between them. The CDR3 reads CSATGRLFGTDTQYF. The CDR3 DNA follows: TGCAGTGCTACCGGACGTCTCTTTGGTACAGATACGCAGTATTTT.

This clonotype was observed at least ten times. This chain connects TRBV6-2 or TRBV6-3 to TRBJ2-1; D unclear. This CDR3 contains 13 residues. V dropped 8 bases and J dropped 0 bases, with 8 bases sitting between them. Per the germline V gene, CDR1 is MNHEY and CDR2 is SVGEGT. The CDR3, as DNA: TGTGCCAGCTCCCTGAGCTCCTACAATGAGCAGTTCTTC. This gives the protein CASSLSSYNEQFF.

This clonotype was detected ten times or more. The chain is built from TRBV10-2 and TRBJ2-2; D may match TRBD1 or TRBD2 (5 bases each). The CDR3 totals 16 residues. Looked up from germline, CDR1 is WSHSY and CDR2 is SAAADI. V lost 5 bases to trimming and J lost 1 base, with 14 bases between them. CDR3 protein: CASSLEGPVNTGELFF. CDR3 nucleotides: TGCGCCAGCAGTTTAGAGGGGCCGGTGAACACCGGGGAGCTGTTTTTT.

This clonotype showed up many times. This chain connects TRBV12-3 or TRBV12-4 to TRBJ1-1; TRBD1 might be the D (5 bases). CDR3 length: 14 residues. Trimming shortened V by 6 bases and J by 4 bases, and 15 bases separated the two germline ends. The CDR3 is CASRGDGHSTEAFF. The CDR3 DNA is TGTGCCAGCAGGGGGGACGGTCACTCCACTGAAGCTTTCTTT.

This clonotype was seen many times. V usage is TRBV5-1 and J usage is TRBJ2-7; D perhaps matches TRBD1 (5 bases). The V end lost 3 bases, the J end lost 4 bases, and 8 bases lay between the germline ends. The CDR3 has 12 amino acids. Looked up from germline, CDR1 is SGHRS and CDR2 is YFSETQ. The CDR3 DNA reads TGCGCCAGCAGCTACGACAGTTACGAGCAGTACTTC. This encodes CASSYDSYEQYF.

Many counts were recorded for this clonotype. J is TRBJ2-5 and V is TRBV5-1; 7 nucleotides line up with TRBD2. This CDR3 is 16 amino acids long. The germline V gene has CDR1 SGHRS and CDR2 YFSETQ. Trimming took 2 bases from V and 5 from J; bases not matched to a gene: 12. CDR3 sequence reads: CASSLQFAGALETQYF. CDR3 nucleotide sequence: TGCGCCAGCAGCTTACAATTCGCGGGAGCTTTGGAGACCCAGTACTTC.

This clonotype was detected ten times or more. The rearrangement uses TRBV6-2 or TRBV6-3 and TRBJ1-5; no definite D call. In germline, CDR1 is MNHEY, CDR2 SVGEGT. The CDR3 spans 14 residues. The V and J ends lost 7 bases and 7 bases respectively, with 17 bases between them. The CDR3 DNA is TGTGCCAGCAACCCCAGGTCGCGGGAACAGCCCCAGCATTTT. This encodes CASNPRSREQPQHF.

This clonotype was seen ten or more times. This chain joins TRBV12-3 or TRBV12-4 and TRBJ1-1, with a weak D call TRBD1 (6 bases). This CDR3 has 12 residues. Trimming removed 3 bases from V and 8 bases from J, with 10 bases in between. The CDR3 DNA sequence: TGTGCCAGCAGTTTGTTAAGGGGGGAAGCTTTCTTT. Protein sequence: CASSLLRGEAFF.

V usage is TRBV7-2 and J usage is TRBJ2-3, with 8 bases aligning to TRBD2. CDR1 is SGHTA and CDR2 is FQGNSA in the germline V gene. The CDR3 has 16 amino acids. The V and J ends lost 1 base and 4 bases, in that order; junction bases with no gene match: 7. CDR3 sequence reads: CASSLGTSGAADTQYF. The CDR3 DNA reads TGTGCCAGCAGCTTAGGCACTAGCGGAGCGGCAGATACGCAGTATTTT.

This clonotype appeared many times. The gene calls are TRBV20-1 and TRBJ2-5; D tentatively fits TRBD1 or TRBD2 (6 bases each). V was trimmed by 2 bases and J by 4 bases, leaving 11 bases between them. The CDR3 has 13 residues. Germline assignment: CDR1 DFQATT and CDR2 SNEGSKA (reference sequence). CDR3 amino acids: CSARLGGTETQYF. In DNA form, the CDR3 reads TGCAGTGCTAGATTGGGGGGCACAGAGACCCAGTACTTC.

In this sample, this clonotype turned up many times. The CDR3 loop is CASSGSPLNYGYTF. The CDR3 bases are TGTGCCAGCAGCGGCAGTCCCCTCAACTATGGCTACACCTTC. The gene calls are TRBV14 and TRBJ1-2; D gene unclear. The CDR3 is made up of 14 amino acids. V was cut by 5 bases and J by 2 bases, with 12 bases left in between. The germline V gene has CDR1 SGHDN and CDR2 FVKESK.

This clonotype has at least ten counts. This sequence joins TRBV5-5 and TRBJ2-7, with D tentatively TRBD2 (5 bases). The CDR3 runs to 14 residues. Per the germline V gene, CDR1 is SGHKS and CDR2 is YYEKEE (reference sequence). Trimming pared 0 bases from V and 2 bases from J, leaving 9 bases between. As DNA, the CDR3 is TGTGCCAGCAGCTTGGAGGACTTAACCTACGAGCAGTACTTC. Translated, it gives CASSLEDLTYEQYF.

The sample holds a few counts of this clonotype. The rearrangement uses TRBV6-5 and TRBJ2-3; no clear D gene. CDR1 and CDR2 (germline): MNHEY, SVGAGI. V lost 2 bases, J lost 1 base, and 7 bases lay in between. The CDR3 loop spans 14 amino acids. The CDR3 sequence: CASSYDWGTDTQYF. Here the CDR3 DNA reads TGTGCCAGCAGTTACGACTGGGGCACAGATACGCAGTATTTT.

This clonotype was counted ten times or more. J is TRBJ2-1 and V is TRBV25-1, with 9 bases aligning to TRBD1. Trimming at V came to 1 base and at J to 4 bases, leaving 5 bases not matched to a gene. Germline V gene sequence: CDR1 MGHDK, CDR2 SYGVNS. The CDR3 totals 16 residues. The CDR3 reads CASSEFDRGTYNEQFF. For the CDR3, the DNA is TGTGCCAGCAGTGAATTCGACAGGGGGACATACAATGAGCAGTTCTTC.

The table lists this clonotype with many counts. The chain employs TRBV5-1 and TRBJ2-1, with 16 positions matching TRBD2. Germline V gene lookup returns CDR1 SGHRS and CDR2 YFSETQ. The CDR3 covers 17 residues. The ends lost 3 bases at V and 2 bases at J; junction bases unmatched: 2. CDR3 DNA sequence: TGCGCCAGCAGCTCGGGGACTAGCGGGAGGGCCTACAATGAGCAGTTCTTC. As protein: CASSSGTSGRAYNEQFF.

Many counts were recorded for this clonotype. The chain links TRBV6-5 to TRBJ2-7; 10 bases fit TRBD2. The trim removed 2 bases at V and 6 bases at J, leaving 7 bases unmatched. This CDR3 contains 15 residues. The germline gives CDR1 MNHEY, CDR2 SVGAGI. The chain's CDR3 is CASSYGLAGETEQYF. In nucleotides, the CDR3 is TGTGCCAGCAGTTACGGGCTAGCGGGAGAAACCGAGCAGTACTTC.